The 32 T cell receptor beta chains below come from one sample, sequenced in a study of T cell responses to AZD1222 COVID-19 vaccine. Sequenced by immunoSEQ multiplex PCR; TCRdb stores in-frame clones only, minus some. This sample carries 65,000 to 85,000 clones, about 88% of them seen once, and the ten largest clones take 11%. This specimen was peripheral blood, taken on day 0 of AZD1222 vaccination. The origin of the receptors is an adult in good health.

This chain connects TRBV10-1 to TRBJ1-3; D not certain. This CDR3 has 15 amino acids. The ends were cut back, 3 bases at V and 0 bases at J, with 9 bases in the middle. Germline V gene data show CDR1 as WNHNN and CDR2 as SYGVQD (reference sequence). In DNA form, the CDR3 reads TGCGCCAGCAGTGATCCGGGGAGCTCTGGAAACACCATATATTTT. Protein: CASSDPGSSGNTIYF.

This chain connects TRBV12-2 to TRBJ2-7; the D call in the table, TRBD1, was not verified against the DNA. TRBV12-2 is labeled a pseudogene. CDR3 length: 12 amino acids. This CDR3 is CASRRTTYEQYV. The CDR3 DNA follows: TGTGCAAGTCGCCGGACAACCTACGAGCAGTACGTC.

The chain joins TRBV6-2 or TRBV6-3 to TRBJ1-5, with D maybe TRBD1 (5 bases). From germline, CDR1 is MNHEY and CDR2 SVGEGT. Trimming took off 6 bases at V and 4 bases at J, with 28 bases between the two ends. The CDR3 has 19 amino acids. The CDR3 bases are TGTGCCAGCAGCTCACACAGGTTAACAAAGCCGCGGCCGAATCAGCCCCAGCATTTT. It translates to CASSSHRLTKPRPNQPQHF.

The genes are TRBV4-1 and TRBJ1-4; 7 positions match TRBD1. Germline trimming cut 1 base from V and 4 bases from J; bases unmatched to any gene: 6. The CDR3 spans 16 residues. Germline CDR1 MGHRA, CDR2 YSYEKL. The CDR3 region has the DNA TGCGCCAGCAGCCAAGGAACAGGGGCGCGTAATGAAAAACTGTTTTTT. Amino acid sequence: CASSQGTGARNEKLFF.

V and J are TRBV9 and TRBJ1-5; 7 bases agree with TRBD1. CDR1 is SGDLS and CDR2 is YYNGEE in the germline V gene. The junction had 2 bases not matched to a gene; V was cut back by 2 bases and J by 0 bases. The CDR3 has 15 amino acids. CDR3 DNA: TGTGCCAGCAGCGTCGCAGGGGGTAGCAATCAGCCCCAGCATTTT. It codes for CASSVAGGSNQPQHF.

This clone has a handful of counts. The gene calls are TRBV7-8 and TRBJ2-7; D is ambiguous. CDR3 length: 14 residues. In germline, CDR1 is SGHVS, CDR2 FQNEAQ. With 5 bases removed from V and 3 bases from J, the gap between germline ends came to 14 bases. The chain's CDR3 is CASSPGRQNYEQYV. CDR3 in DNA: TGTGCCAGCAGCCCGGGCAGGCAGAACTACGAGCAGTACGTC.

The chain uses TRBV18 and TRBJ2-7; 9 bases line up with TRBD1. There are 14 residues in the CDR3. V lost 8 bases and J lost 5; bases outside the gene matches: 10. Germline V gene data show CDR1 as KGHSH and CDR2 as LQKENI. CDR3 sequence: CASRSGTGTHEQYF. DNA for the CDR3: TGTGCCAGCCGCTCCGGGACAGGGACCCACGAGCAGTACTTC. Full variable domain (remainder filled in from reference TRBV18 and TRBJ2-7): NAGVMQNPRHLVRRRGQEARLRCSPMKGHSHVYWYRQLPEEGLKFMVYLQKENIIDESGMPKERFSAEFPKEGPSILRIQQVVRGDSAAYFCASRSGTGTHEQYFGPGTRLTVT.

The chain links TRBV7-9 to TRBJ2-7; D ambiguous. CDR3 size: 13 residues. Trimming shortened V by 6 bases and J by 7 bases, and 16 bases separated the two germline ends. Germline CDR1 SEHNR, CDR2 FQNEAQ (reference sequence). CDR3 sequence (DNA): TGTGCCAGCAGTCCCCTTTCCTTTGGAGAGCAGTACTTC. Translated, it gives CASSPLSFGEQYF.

The CDR3 DNA reads as TGTGCCAGCAGTTACTCGGGGGGGTATGAAGCTTTCTTT. It encodes CASSYSGGYEAFF. This rearrangement joins TRBV6-5 to TRBJ1-1, with D perhaps TRBD1 (5 bases). The V end lost 0 bases, the J end lost 7 bases, and 9 bases lay between the germline ends. The germline CDR1 and CDR2 sequences are MNHEY and SVGAGI. The CDR3 is made up of 13 amino acids.

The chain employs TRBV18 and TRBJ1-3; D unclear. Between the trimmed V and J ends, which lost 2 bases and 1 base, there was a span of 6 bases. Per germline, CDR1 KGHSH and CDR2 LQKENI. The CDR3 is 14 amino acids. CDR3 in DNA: TGTGCCAGCTCACCAGCGGGATCTGGAAACACCATATATTTT. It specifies CASSPAGSGNTIYF.

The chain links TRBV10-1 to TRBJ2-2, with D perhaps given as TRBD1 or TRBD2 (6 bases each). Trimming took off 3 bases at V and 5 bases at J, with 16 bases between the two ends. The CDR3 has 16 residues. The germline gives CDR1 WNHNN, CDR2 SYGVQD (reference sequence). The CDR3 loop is CASSEGGLSGTGELFF. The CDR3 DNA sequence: TGCGCCAGCAGTGAAGGGGGGCTCTCGGGGACCGGGGAGCTGTTTTTT.

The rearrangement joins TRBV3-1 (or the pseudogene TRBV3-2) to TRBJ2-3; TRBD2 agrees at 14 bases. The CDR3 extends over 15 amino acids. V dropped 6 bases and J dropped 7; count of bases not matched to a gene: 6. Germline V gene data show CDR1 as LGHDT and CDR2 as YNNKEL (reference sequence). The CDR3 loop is CASSQWTSGRYTQYF. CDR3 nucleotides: TGTGCCAGCAGTCAGTGGACTAGCGGGAGGTATACGCAGTATTTT.

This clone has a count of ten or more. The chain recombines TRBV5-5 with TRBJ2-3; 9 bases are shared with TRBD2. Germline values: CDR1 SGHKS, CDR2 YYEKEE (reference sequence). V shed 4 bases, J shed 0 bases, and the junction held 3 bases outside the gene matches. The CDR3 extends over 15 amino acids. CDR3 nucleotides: TGTGCCAGCAGCCTGCGGGGGGGGAGCACAGATACGCAGTATTTT. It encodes CASSLRGGSTDTQYF. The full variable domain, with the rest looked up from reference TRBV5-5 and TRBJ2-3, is DAGVTQSPTHLIKTRGQQVTLRCSPISGHKSVSWYQQVLGQGPQFIFQYYEKEERGRGNFPDRFSARQFPNYSSELNVNALLLGDSALYLCASSLRGGSTDTQYFGPGTRLTVL.

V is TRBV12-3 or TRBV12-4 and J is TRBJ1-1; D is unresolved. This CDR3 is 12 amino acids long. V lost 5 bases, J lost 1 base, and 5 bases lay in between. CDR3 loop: CASSPENTEAFF. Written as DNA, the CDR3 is TGTGCCAGCAGTCCAGAGAACACTGAAGCTTTCTTT.

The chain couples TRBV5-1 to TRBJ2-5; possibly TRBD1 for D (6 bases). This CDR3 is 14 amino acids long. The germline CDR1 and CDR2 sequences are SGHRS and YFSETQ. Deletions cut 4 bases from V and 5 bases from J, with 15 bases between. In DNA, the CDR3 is TGCGCCAGCAGCCGACAGGAAACAGGGGAGACCCAGTACTTC. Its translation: CASSRQETGETQYF.

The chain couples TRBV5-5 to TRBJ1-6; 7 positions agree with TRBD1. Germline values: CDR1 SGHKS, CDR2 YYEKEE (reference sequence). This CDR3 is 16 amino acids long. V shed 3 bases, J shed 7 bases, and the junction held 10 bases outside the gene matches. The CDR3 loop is CASSSDRERWNSPLHF. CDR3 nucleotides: TGTGCCAGCAGCTCCGACAGGGAGAGGTGGAATTCACCCCTCCACTTT.

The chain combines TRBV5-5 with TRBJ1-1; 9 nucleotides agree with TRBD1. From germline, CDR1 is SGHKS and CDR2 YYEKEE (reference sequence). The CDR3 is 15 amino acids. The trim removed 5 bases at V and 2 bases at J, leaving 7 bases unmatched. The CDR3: CASRPQGALNTEAFF. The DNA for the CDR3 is TGTGCCAGCAGACCACAGGGGGCACTAAACACTGAAGCTTTCTTT.

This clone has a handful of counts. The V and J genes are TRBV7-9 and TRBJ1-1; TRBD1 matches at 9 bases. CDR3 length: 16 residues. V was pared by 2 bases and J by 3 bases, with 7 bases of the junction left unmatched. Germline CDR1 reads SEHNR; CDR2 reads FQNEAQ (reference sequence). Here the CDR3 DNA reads TGTGCCAGCAGCTTAACGGGACAGGGTCTTTACACTGAAGCTTTCTTT. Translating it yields CASSLTGQGLYTEAFF.

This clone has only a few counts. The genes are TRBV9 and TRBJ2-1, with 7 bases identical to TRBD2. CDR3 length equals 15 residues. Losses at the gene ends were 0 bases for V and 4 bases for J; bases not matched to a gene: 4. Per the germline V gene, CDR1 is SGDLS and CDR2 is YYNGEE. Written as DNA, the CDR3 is TGTGCCAGCAGCGTAGAACTAGCGAAGTACAATGAGCAGTTCTTC. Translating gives CASSVELAKYNEQFF.

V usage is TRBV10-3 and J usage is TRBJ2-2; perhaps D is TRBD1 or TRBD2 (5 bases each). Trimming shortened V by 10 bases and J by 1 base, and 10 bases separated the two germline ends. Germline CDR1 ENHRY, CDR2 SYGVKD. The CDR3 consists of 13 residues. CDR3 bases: TGTGCCACTAGGGACGGGAACACCGGGGAGCTGTTTTTT. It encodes CATRDGNTGELFF.

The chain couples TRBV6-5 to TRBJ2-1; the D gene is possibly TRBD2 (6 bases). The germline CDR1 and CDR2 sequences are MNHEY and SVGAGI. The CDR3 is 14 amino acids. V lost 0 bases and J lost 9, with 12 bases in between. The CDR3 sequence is CASSYSNLGGEQFF. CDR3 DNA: TGTGCCAGCAGTTACTCGAACCTGGGGGGTGAGCAGTTCTTC.

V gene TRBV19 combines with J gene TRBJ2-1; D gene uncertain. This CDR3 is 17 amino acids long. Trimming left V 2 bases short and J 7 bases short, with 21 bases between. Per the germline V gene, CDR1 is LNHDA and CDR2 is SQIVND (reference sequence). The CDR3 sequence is CASSIYASTTAGNEQFF. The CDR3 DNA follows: TGTGCCAGTAGTATATACGCGTCTACTACGGCCGGGAATGAGCAGTTCTTC.

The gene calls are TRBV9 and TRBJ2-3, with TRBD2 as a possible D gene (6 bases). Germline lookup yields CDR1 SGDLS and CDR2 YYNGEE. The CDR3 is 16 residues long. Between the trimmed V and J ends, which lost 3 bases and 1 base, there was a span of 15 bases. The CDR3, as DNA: TGTGCCAGCAGCGCCCCGGGGAGGCATGGCACAGATACGCAGTATTTT. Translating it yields CASSAPGRHGTDTQYF.

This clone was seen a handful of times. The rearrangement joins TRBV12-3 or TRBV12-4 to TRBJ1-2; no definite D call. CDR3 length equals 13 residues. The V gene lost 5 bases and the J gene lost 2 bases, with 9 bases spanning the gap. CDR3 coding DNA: TGTGCCAGCAGTCCGAGCCTAAACTATGGCTACACCTTC. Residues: CASSPSLNYGYTF.

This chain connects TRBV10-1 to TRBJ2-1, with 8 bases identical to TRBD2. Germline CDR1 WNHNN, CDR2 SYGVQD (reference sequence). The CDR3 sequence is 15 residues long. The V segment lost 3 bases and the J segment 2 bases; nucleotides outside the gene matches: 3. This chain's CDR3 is CASSDSGRPYNEQFF. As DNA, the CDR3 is TGCGCCAGCAGTGACAGCGGGAGACCCTACAATGAGCAGTTCTTC.

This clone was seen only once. CDR3 in DNA: TGTGCCACCAGTGATCTCGGGACAGCCTCCCAAGAGACCCAGTACTTC. It translates to CATSDLGTASQETQYF. The chain employs TRBV24-1 and TRBJ2-5; 7 positions match TRBD1. This CDR3 has 16 residues. After removal of 3 bases from V and 1 base from J, the junction contained 7 bases not matched to a gene. Germline V CDR1 and CDR2: KGHDR, SFDVKD.

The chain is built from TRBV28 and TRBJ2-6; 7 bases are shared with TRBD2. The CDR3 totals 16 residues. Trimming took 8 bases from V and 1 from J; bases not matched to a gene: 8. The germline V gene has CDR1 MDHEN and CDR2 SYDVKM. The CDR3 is CASLGLAVSGANVLTF. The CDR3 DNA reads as TGTGCCAGCCTTGGGCTAGCGGTATCTGGGGCCAACGTCCTGACTTTC.

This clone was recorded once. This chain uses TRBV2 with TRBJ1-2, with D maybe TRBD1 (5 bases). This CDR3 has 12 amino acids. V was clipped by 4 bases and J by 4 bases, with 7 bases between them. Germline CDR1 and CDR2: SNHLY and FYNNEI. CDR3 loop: CASSGQTYGYTF. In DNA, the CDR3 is TGTGCCAGCAGTGGACAGACCTATGGCTACACCTTC.

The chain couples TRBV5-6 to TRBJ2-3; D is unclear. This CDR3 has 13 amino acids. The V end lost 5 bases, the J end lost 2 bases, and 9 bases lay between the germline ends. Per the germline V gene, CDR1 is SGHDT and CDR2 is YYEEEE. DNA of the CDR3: TGTGCCAGCAGGGTGCAGACCACAGATACGCAGTATTTT. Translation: CASRVQTTDTQYF. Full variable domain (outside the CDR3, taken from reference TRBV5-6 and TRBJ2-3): DAGVTQSPTHLIKTRGQQVTLRCSPKSGHDTVSWYQQALGQGPQFIFQYYEEEERQRGNFPDRFSGHQFPNYSSELNVNALLLGDSALYLCASRVQTTDTQYFGPGTRLTVL.

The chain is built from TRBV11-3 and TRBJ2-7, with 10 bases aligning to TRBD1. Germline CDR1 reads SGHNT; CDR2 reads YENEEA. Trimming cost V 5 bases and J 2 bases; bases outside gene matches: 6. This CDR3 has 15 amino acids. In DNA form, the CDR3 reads TGTGCCAGCAGCAGAGGACAGGGGGTTCCCTACGAGCAGTACTTC. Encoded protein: CASSRGQGVPYEQYF.

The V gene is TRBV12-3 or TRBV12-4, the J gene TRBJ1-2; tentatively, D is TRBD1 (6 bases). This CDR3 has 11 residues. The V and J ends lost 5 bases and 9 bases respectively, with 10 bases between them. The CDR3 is CASSPGQSYTF. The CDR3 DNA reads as TGTGCCAGCAGTCCAGGACAGAGCTACACCTTC.

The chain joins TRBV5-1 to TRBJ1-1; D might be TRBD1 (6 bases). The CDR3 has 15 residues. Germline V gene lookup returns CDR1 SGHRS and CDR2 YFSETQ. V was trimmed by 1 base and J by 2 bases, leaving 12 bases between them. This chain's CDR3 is CASSLITRGNTEAFF. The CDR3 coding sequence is TGCGCCAGCAGCTTGATAACCAGGGGAAACACTGAAGCTTTCTTT.